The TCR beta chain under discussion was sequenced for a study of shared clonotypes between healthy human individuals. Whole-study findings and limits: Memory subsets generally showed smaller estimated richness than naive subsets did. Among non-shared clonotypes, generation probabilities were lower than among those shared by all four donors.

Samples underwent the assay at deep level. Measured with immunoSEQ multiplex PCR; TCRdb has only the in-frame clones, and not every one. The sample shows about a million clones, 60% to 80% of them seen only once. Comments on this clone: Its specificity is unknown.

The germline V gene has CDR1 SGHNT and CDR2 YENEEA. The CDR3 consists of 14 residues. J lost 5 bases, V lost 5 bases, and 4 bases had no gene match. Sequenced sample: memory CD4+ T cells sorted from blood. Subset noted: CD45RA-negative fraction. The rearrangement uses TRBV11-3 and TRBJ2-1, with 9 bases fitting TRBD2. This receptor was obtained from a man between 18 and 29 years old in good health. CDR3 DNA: TGTGCCAGCAGCACCAGCGGGGGGCACAATGAGCAGTTCTTC. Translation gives CASSTSGGHNEQFF.